This TCR beta chain stems from a study of T cell changes during pregnancy in multiple sclerosis (dated by TCRdb to the late 2010s). Background on the whole study: The study looked at changes in the T cell repertoire across pregnancy in women with multiple sclerosis.

Of note for this clone: No antigen is known for it. No base-level quality is on record; no much larger clone is a single base apart.

Ends trimmed: V by 6 bases, J by 9 bases; bases unmatched to a gene: 5. CDR3 length: 13 amino acids, cysteine to phenylalanine. The kept DNA is CDR3 alone, 39 bases in frame from the first base. In the germline V gene, CDR1 corresponds to MDHEN and CDR2 to SYDVKM. The library was prepared using the immunoSEQ multiplex PCR assay. Here the immuneACCESS table is served through TCRdb, limited to in-frame sequences with V and J called. Missing clones are a known gap in these copies; in checked studies unresolved V genes cover under half, and the rest lacks a known reason. This sample gives tens of thousands of clones in total; around 92% of them show up just once. The leading ten clones occupy approximately 0.67% of the sample.

The material was CD4+ T cells from peripheral blood mononuclear cells, obtained in the third trimester of pregnancy. The source of this sequence is a female donor with multiple sclerosis, enrolled in a pregnancy study. The sequence is built from TRBV28 and TRBJ2-1, and TRBD2 aligns with 10 junction nucleotides. The CDR3 reads as follows: CASRESGRGEQFF. The DNA sequence reads TGTGCCAGCAGGGAGAGCGGGAGGGGTGAGCAGTTCTTC.